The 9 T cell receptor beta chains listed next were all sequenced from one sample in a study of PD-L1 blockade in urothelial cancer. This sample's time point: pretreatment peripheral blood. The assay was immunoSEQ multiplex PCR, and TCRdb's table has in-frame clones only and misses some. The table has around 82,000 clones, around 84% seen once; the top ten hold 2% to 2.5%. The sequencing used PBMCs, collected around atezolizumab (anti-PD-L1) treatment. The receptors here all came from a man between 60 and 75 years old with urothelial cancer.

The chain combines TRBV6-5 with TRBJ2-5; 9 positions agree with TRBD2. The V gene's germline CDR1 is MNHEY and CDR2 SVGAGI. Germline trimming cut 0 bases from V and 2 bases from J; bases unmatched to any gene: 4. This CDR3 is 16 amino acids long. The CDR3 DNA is TGTGCCAGCAGTTACTCCGGCGGGAGGGGTCAAGAGACCCAGTACTTC. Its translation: CASSYSGGRGQETQYF.

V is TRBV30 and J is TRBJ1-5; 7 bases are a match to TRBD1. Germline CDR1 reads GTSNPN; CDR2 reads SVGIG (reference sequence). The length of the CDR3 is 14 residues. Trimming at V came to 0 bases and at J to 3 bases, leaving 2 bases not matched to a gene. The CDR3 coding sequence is TGTGCCTGGAGTGTTGGGACAGTCAATCAGCCCCAGCATTTT. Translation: CAWSVGTVNQPQHF.

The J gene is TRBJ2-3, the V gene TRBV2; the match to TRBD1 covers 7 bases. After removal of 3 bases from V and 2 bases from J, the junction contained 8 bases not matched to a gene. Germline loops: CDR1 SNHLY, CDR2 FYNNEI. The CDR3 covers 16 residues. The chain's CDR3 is CASSETGTALTDTQYF. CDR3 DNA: TGTGCCAGCAGTGAGACCGGGACAGCCCTCACAGATACGCAGTATTTT.

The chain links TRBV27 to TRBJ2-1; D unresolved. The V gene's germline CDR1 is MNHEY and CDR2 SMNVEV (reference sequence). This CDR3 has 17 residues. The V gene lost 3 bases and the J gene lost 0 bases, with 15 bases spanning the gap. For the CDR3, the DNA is TGTGCCAGCAGTTTCCGGAGCTTCGGTAACTCCTACAATGAGCAGTTCTTC. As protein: CASSFRSFGNSYNEQFF.

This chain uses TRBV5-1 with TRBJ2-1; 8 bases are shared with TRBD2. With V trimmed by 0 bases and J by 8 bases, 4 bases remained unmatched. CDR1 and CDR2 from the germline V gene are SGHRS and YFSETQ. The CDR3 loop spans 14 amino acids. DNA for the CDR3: TGCGCCAGCAGCTTGGACCGACTAGCGTATGAGCAGTTCTTC. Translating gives CASSLDRLAYEQFF.

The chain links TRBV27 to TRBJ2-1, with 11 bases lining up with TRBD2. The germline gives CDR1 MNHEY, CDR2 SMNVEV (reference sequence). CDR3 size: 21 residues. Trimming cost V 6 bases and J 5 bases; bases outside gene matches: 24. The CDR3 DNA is TGTGCCAGCAGCTCCAACCCAGGACAGGGCTTAACTAGCGGGAGTGACAATGAGCAGTTCTTC. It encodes CASSSNPGQGLTSGSDNEQFF.

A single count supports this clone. This chain's CDR3 is CASSERTKDTQYF. The CDR3 coding sequence is TGTGCCAGCAGTGAAAGGACAAAAGATACGCAGTATTTT. The chain couples TRBV6-1 to TRBJ2-3; D possibly corresponds to TRBD1 (5 bases). The V and J ends lost 2 bases and 5 bases respectively, with 8 bases between them. The CDR3 sequence is 13 residues long. Per germline, CDR1 MNHNS and CDR2 SASEGT.

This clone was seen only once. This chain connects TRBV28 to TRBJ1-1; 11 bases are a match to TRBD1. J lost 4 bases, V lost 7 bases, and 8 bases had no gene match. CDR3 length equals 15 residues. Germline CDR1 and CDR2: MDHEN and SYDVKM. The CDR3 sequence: CASIGQGARGTEAFF. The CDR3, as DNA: TGTGCCAGCATCGGACAGGGGGCTAGAGGCACTGAAGCTTTCTTT.

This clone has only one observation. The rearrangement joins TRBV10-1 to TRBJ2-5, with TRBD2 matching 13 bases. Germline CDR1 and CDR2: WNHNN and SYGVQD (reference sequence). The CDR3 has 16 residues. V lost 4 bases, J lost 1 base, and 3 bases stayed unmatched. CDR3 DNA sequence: TGCGCCAGCAGTGGGGGACTAGCGGGGATCCAAGAGACCCAGTACTTC. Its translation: CASSGGLAGIQETQYF.